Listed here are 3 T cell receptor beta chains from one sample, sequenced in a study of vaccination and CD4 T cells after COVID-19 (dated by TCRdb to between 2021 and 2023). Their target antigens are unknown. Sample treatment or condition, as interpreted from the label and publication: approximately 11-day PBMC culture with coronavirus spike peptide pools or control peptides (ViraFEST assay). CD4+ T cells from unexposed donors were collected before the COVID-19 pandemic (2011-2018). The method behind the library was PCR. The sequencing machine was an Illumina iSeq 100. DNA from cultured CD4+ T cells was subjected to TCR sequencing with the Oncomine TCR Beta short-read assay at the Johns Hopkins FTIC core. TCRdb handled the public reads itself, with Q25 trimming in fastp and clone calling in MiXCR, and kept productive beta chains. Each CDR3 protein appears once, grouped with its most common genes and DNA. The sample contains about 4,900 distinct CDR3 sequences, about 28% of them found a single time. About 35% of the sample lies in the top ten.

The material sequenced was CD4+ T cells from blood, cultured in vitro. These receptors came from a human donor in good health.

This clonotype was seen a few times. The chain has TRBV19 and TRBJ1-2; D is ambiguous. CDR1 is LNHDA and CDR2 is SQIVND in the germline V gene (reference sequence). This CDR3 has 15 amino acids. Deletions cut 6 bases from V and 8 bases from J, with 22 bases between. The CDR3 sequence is CASSPGLTPGGGYTF. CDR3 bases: TGTGCCAGTAGCCCCGGACTGACTCCGGGAGGGGGCTACACCTTC.

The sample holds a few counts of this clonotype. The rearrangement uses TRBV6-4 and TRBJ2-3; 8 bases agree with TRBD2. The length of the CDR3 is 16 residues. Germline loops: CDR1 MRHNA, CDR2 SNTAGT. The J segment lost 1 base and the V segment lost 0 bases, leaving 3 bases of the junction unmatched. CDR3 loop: CASSDSRGGGTDTQYF. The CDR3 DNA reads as TGTGCCAGCAGTGACTCCCGGGGGGGCGGCACAGATACGCAGTATTTT.

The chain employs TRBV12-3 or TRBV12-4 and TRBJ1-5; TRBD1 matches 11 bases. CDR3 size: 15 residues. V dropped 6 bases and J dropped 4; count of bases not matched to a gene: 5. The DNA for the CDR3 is TGTGCCAGCAGCCCCGGGACAGGGGGAAATCAGCCCCAGCATTTT. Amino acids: CASSPGTGGNQPQHF.